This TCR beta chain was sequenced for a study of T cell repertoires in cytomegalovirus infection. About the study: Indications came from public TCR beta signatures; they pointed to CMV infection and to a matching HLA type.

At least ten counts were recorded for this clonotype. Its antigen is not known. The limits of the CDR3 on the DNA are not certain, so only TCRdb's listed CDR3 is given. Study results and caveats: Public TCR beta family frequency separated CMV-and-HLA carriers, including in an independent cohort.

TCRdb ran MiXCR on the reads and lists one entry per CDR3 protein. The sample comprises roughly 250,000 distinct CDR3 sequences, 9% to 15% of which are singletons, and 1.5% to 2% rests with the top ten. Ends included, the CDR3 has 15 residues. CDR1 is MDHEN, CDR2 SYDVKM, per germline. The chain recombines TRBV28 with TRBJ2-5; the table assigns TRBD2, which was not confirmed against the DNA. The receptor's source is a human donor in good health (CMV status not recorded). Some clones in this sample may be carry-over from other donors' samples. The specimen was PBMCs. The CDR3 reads CASNLGMGRQETQYF.